The 11 T cell receptor beta chains in this list originate from one sample, sequenced in a study of blood T cell repertoires in COVID-19. Produced via immunoSEQ multiplex PCR; TCRdb's table is partial and in-frame only. The table shows approximately 100,000 clones, with around 83% occurring only once. The source material was peripheral blood. The source of these receptors is a human donor in a cohort sampled during active COVID-19.

The chain links TRBV7-2 to TRBJ2-3; 13 nucleotides align to TRBD2. V gave up 1 base and J gave up 4 bases; unmatched junction bases: 8. The CDR3 sequence is 18 residues long. CDR1 is SGHTA, CDR2 FQGNSA, per germline. This chain's CDR3 is CASSLEGRLAGGSDTQYF. CDR3 nucleotides: TGTGCCAGCAGCTTAGAAGGGAGACTAGCGGGGGGTTCAGATACGCAGTATTTT.

This sequence joins TRBV6-5 and TRBJ1-1, with 7 bases identical to TRBD1. Germline V CDR1 and CDR2: MNHEY, SVGAGI. This CDR3 is 12 amino acids long. V lost 4 bases, J lost 7 bases, and 3 bases stayed unmatched. The CDR3 bases are TGTGCCAGCAGTTCGACAGGGAGTGAAGCTTTCTTT. This sequence encodes CASSSTGSEAFF.

This rearrangement joins TRBV28 to TRBJ1-4, with 8 bases aligning to TRBD1. The CDR3 has 15 amino acids. Germline V gene data show CDR1 as MDHEN and CDR2 as SYDVKM. V shed 6 bases, J shed 6 bases, and the junction held 9 bases outside the gene matches. The CDR3 nucleotides read TGTGCCAGCAGGCTAAACGGACAGGGTTATGAAAAACTGTTTTTT. This codes for CASRLNGQGYEKLFF.

The chain is built from TRBV28 and TRBJ2-7, with D uncertain. Trimming took off 1 base at V and 6 bases at J, with 16 bases between the two ends. Germline V gene lookup returns CDR1 MDHEN and CDR2 SYDVKM. The CDR3 covers 15 residues. Written as DNA, the CDR3 is TGTGCCAGCAGTTTATCAATTTGGAGAAAGCGCGAGCAGTACTTC. Protein: CASSLSIWRKREQYF.

A remark on this clone: The junction does not match germline at one end; this may be a read error. The chain carries TRBV10-3 and TRBJ1-2; D may be TRBD1 (6 bases). The CDR3 consists of 13 residues. Germline V lookup: CDR1 ENHRY, CDR2 SYGVKD. The CDR3 loop is CVISDDRNYGYTF. The DNA for the CDR3 is TGTGTCATCAGTGATGACAGGAACTATGGCTACACCTTC.

V usage is TRBV11-2 and J usage is TRBJ2-3; 13 bases align to TRBD2. Germline values: CDR1 SGHAT, CDR2 FQNNGV. Trimming at V came to 6 bases and at J to 4 bases, leaving 4 bases not matched to a gene. The CDR3 length is 15 residues. CDR3 sequence (DNA): TGTGCCAGCAGTTTTACTAGCGGGGGGGCAGATACGCAGTATTTT. Amino acids: CASSFTSGGADTQYF.

V is TRBV19 and J is TRBJ1-1; TRBD1 aligns across 7 bases. J was trimmed by 0 bases and V by 4 bases; bases with no gene match: 8. CDR3 length equals 16 residues. Germline V gene sequence: CDR1 LNHDA, CDR2 SQIVND (reference sequence). CDR3 DNA: TGTGCCAGTAGTAGGCCGGGACAGAGTATGAACACTGAAGCTTTCTTT. This encodes CASSRPGQSMNTEAFF.

This clone was detected a few times. The rearrangement uses TRBV3-1 (or the pseudogene TRBV3-2) and TRBJ2-1, with D tentatively TRBD2 (6 bases). Trimming removed 1 base at V and 8 bases at J, with 18 bases between. Germline V CDR1 and CDR2: LGHDT, YNNKEL (reference sequence). The CDR3 runs to 16 residues. Here the CDR3 DNA reads TGTGCCAGCAGCCAAGGAAAGGCGGGAAAGAGGGATGAGCAGTTCTTC. Translated, it gives CASSQGKAGKRDEQFF.

The chain joins TRBV27 to TRBJ2-1; a possible D gene is TRBD2 (6 bases). There are 13 residues in the CDR3. V was shortened by 6 bases and J by 8 bases, with 14 bases between the two germline ends. Germline CDR1 MNHEY, CDR2 SMNVEV (reference sequence). The CDR3 reads CASSLFSSDEQFF. CDR3 nucleotides: TGTGCCAGCAGCCTGTTTTCTAGCGATGAGCAGTTCTTC.

CDR3 protein: CASSLPQDRALHNEQFF. As DNA, the CDR3 is TGCGCCAGCAGCCTACCACAAGACAGGGCCCTACATAATGAGCAGTTCTTC. This sequence joins TRBV5-1 and TRBJ2-1, with 7 bases aligning to TRBD1. J lost 7 bases, V lost 4 bases, and 17 bases had no gene match. The CDR3 contains 17 residues. CDR1 is SGHRS and CDR2 is YFSETQ in the germline V gene.

The chain employs TRBV18 and TRBJ2-7; TRBD2 matches at 11 bases. Germline CDR1 KGHSH, CDR2 LQKENI. The ends lost 3 bases at V and 1 base at J; junction bases unmatched: 5. This CDR3 has 16 residues. The DNA of the CDR3 is TGTGCCAGCTCACCTAGTACTAGCGGGGGTTCCTACGAGCAGTACTTC. Translated: CASSPSTSGGSYEQYF.